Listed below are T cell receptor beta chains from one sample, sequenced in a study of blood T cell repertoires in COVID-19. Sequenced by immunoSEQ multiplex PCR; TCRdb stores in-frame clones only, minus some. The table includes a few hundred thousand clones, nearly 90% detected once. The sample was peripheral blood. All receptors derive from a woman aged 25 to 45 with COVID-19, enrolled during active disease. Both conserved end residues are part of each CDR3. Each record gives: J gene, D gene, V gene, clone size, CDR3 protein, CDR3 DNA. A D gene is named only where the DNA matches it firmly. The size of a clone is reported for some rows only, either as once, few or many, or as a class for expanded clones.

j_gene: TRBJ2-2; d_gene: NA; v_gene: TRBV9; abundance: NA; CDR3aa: CASSVEGRGNTGELFF; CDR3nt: TGTGCCAGCAGCGTAGAAGGGCGGGGGAACACCGGGGAGCTGTTTTTT
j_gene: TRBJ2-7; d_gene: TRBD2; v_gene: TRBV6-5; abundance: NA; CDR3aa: CASALAGEHAYEQYF; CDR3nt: TGTGCCAGCGCCCTAGCGGGGGAACACGCCTACGAGCAGTACTTC
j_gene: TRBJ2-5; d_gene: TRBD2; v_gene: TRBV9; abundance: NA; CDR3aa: CASSPGTSGGPPRGAQYF; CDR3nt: TGTGCCAGCAGCCCCGGGACTAGCGGGGGGCCGCCAAGAGGGGCCCAGTACTTC
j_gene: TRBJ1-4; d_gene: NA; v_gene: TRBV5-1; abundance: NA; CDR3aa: CASSLVGFRDEKLFF; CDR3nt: TGCGCCAGCAGCTTGGTAGGTTTCCGGGATGAAAAACTGTTTTTT
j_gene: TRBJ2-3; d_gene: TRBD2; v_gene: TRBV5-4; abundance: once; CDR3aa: CASSPRAGGSTDTQYF; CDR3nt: TGTGCCAGCAGCCCGAGGGCGGGGGGCAGCACAGATACGCAGTATTTT
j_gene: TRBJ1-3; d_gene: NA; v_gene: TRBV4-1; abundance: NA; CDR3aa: CASSQDRGSGNTIYF; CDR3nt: TGCGCCAGCAGCCAAGATCGGGGCTCTGGAAACACCATATATTTT
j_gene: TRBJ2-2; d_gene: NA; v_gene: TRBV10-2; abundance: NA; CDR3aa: CASRALETGELFF; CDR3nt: TGCGCCAGCAGGGCACTAGAAACCGGGGAGCTGTTTTTT
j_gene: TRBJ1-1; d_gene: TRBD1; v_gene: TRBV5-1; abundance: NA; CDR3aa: CASSQDRARAFF; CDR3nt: TGCGCCAGCAGCCAGGACAGGGCGAGAGCTTTCTTT
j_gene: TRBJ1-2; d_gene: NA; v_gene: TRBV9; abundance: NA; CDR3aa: CASSVGRKRYGYTF; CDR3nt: TGTGCCAGCAGCGTGGGCAGGAAAAGGTATGGCTACACCTTC
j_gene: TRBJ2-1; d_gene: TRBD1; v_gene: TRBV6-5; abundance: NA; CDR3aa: CASSRQGSSEQFF; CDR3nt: TGTGCCAGCAGCCGACAGGGCAGTAGCGAGCAGTTCTTC
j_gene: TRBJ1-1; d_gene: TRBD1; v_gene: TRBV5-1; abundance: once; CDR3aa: CASSLAGGNTEAFF; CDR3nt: TGCGCCAGCAGCTTGGCAGGGGGAAACACTGAAGCTTTCTTT
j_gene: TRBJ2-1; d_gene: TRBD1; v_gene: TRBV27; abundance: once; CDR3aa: CASSPDRGSYNEQFF; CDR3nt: TGTGCCAGCAGTCCTGACAGGGGGTCCTACAATGAGCAGTTCTTC
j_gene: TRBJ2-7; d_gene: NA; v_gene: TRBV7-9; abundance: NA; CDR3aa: CASSKTGGVGSYEQYF; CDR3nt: TGTGCCAGCAGCAAAACCGGGGGTGTTGGATCCTACGAGCAGTACTTC
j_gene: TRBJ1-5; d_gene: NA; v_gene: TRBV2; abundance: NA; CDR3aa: CASSERAYREGFGQPQHF; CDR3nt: TGTGCCAGCAGTGAGCGGGCCTACAGGGAGGGGTTCGGCCAGCCCCAGCATTTT
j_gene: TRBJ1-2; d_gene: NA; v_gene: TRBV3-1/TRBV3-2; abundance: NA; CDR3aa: CASSQPLRGQYGYTF; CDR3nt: TGTGCCAGCAGCCAGCCCTTACGCGGACAGTATGGCTACACCTTC
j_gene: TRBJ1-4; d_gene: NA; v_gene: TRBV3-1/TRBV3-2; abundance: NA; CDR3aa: CASSLLNEKLFF; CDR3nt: TGTGCCAGCAGCCTATTAAATGAAAAACTGTTTTTT
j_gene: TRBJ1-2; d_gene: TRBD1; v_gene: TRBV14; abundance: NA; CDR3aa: CASSLTGTGFYGYTF; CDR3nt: TGTGCCAGCAGCCTAACCGGGACAGGGTTCTATGGCTACACCTTC
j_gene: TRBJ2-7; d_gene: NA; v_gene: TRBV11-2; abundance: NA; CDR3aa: CASSREGYEQYF; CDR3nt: TGTGCCAGCAGCCGTGAGGGCTACGAGCAGTACTTC
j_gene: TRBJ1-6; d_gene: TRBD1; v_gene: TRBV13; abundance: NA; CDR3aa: CASSRDRGYPPLNSPLHF; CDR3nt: TGTGCCAGCAGCAGGGACAGGGGGTACCCTCCCCTAAATTCACCCCTCCACTTT
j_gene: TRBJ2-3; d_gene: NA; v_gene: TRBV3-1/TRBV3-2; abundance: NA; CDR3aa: CASSPRGGAQSDTQYF; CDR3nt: TGTGCCAGCAGCCCAAGAGGGGGGGCCCAATCAGATACGCAGTATTTT
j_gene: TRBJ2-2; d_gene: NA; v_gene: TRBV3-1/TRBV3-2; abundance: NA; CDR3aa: CASSPSRPGELFF; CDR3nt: TGTGCCAGCAGCCCCTCTCGTCCCGGGGAGCTGTTTTTT
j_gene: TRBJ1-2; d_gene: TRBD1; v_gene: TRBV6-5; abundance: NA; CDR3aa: CASSRTGGYGYTF; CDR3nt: TGTGCCAGCAGTCGGACAGGGGGCTACGGCTACACCTTC
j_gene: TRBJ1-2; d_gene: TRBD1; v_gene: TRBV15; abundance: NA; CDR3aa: CATSLRQGSHGYTF; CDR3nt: TGTGCCACCAGTCTGCGACAGGGAAGTCATGGCTACACCTTC
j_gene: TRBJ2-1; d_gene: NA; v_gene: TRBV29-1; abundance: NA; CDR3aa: CSVEDWSGLITYNEQFF; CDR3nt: TGCAGCGTTGAAGATTGGTCAGGACTGATCACGTACAATGAGCAGTTCTTC
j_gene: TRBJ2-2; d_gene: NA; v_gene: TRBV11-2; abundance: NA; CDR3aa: CASNRGGAPGELFF; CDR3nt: TGTGCCAGCAACAGAGGGGGGGCCCCCGGGGAGCTGTTTTTT
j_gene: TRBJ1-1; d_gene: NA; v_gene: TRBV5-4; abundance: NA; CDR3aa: CASSLQGGGTEAFF; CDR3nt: TGTGCCAGCAGCTTGCAGGGAGGAGGCACTGAAGCTTTCTTT
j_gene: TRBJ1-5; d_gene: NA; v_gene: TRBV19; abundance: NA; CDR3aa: CASSIGMSQPQHF; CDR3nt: TGTGCCAGTAGTATCGGGATGAGTCAGCCCCAGCATTTT
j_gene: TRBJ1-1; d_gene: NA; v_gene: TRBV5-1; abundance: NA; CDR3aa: CASSAGRGSMNTEAFF; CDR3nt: TGCGCCAGCAGCGCCGGGCGAGGGTCAATGAACACTGAAGCTTTCTTT
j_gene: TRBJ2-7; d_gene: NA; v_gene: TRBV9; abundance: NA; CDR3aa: CASSVGGELSYEQYF; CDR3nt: TGTGCCAGCAGCGTGGGGGGAGAATTGTCCTACGAGCAGTACTTC
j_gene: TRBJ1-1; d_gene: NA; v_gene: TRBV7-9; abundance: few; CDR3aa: CASSFTENTEAFF; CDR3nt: TGTGCCAGCAGTTTTACTGAGAACACTGAAGCTTTCTTT
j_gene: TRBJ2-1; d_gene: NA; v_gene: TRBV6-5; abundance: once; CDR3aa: CASSPWVSGNEQFF; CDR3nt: TGTGCCAGCAGCCCCTGGGTCTCGGGCAATGAGCAGTTCTTC
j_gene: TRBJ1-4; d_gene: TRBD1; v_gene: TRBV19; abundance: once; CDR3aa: CASSIRGQGVTNEKLFF; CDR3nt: TGTGCCAGTAGTATCCGGGGACAGGGTGTAACTAATGAAAAACTGTTTTTT
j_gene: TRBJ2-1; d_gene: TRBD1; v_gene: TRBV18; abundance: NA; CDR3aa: CASSPRDRSLNEQFF; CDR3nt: TGTGCCAGCTCACCCCGGGACAGGAGTCTCAATGAGCAGTTCTTC